The 13 T cell receptor beta chains below come from one sample, sequenced in a study of blood T cells in healthy people across ages. Sample-barcoded 5' priming and a J-beta primer mix drove a second PCR of roughly 6 to 12 cycles. TCRdb analysed the 5' RACE reads with MiXCR anew, one entry per CDR3 protein. The sample lists under 800,000 distinct CDR3 sequences, about 21% occurring once. The specimen sequenced was blood. These receptors all stem from a man between 65 and 85 years old in good health.

CDR3 loop: CASSQWTGDTEAFF. CDR3 coding DNA: TGTGCCAGCTCACAATGGACAGGGGACACTGAAGCTTTCTTT. This chain links TRBV18 with TRBJ1-1; 9 bases map to TRBD1. Germline trimming cut 4 bases from V and 3 bases from J; bases unmatched to any gene: 3. The length of the CDR3 is 14 residues. The V gene's germline CDR1 is KGHSH and CDR2 LQKENI. Supplemented by reference TRBV18 and TRBJ1-1, the full variable domain reads NAGVMQNPRHLVRRRGQEARLRCSPMKGHSHVYWYRQLPEEGLKFMVYLQKENIIDESGMPKERFSAEFPKEGPSILRIQQVVRGDSAAYFCASSQWTGDTEAFFGQGTRLTVV.

This chain links TRBV11-2 with TRBJ2-4; tentatively, D is TRBD1 (7 bases). Per germline, CDR1 SGHAT and CDR2 FQNNGV. Trimming took off 4 bases at V and 11 bases at J, with 12 bases between the two ends. This CDR3 region has 12 residues. As DNA, the CDR3 is TGTGCCAGCAGCTGGCAGGGGGGTGTTCAGTACTTC. This codes for CASSWQGGVQYF.

In this sample, this clonotype turned up a few times. The rearrangement joins TRBV10-3 to TRBJ1-5; D gene uncertain. The germline CDR1 and CDR2 sequences are ENHRY and SYGVKD. The CDR3 covers 14 residues. The V and J ends lost 5 bases and 0 bases respectively, with 8 bases between them. The CDR3 coding sequence is TGTGCCATCAGTACAGAGTATAGCAATCAGCCCCAGCATTTT. Protein sequence: CAISTEYSNQPQHF.

Comment on this clonotype: Germline is not matched at one junction end, which may reflect a read error. J is TRBJ2-5 and V is TRBV29-1; possibly TRBD1 for D (5 bases). CDR1 and CDR2 from the germline V gene are SQVTM and ANQGSEA. CDR3 length equals 12 residues. CDR3 nucleotides: TGCGGCGTCTCGGACACTCAAGAGACCCAGTACTTC. Its protein product is CGVSDTQETQYF.

This clonotype was seen ten or more times. The chain links TRBV7-6 to TRBJ2-5; the match to TRBD1 covers 8 bases. With V trimmed by 4 bases and J by 7 bases, 2 bases remained unmatched. CDR1 is SGHVS and CDR2 is FNYEAQ in the germline V gene. The CDR3 spans 12 residues. In DNA, the CDR3 is TGTGCCAGCAGCTACACAGGGGGGACCCAGTACTTC. Amino acid sequence: CASSYTGGTQYF.

This clonotype has a handful of counts. This chain uses TRBV5-1 with TRBJ2-6, with 7 bases that match TRBD1. V was pared by 4 bases and J by 0 bases, with 4 bases of the junction left unmatched. This CDR3 is 16 amino acids long. Germline CDR1 is SGHRS and CDR2 is YFSETQ. The CDR3 here is CASSPGQNSGANVLTF. The CDR3 bases are TGCGCCAGCAGCCCGGGACAGAACTCTGGGGCCAACGTCCTGACTTTC.

This chain connects TRBV5-1 to TRBJ1-1; 9 bases map to TRBD1. V gave up 0 bases and J gave up 6 bases; unmatched junction bases: 6. Germline CDR1 SGHRS, CDR2 YFSETQ. The CDR3 is made up of 15 amino acids. The CDR3 sequence: CASSLGQGGVAEAFF. The DNA of the CDR3 is TGCGCCAGCAGCTTGGGACAGGGGGGAGTGGCTGAAGCTTTCTTT.

This sequence joins TRBV6-2 or TRBV6-3 and TRBJ2-3, with 8 bases aligning to TRBD2. Germline CDR1 is MNHEY and CDR2 is SVGEGT. V gave up 7 bases and J gave up 4 bases; unmatched junction bases: 13. CDR3 length: 16 residues. DNA of the CDR3: TGTGCCAGCACCCCGATGAGCGGGAGAGGGCCAGATACGCAGTATTTT. It codes for CASTPMSGRGPDTQYF.

This clonotype has more than one count but fewer than ten. The chain couples TRBV12-3 or TRBV12-4 to TRBJ2-5, with 10 nucleotides matching TRBD2. TRBJ2-7 matches the DNA end more closely, so the J call is doubtful. The CDR3 has 15 residues. The CDR3 loop reads CASSRGLAPSYEQYF. The CDR3 nucleotides are TGTGCCAGCAGTAGGGGACTAGCGCCTTCCTACGAGCAGTACTTC.

This clonotype was counted a few times. V gene TRBV19 combines with J gene TRBJ1-1, with D possibly being TRBD1 (5 bases). Germline V gene data show CDR1 as LNHDA and CDR2 as SQIVND (reference sequence). V was trimmed by 7 bases and J by 5 bases, leaving 14 bases between them. The CDR3 is 13 amino acids. In DNA, the CDR3 is TGTGCCAGTAAGGGGCAGGGCTGGACTGAAGCTTTCTTT. Amino acid sequence: CASKGQGWTEAFF.

V and J are TRBV27 and TRBJ2-2; D is unresolved. Germline CDR1 and CDR2: MNHEY and SMNVEV (reference sequence). Trimming stripped 2 bases from V and 6 bases from J, with 10 bases between. The CDR3 is 14 residues long. The CDR3 sequence is CASSLRSHPGELFF. For the CDR3, the DNA is TGTGCCAGCAGTTTAAGATCCCATCCCGGGGAGCTGTTTTTT.

This clonotype has at least ten counts. The CDR3 nucleotides are TGTGCCAGCGGTGAGGGGGAGGGTTCACCCCTCCACTTT. Protein sequence: CASGEGEGSPLHF. This chain joins TRBV12-3 or TRBV12-4 and TRBJ1-6; D perhaps matches TRBD1 (6 bases). This CDR3 spans 13 amino acids. Trimming cost V 8 bases and J 9 bases, with 14 bases left between them.

The CDR3 DNA sequence: TGTGCCAGCAGCCAAGGACAAGGAGGCTACACCTTC. Protein product: CASSQGQGGYTF. The chain recombines TRBV3-1 with TRBJ1-2; D ambiguous. There are 12 residues in the CDR3. V was pared by 1 base and J by 8 bases, with 8 bases between. Germline lookup yields CDR1 LGHDT and CDR2 YNNKEL (reference sequence).